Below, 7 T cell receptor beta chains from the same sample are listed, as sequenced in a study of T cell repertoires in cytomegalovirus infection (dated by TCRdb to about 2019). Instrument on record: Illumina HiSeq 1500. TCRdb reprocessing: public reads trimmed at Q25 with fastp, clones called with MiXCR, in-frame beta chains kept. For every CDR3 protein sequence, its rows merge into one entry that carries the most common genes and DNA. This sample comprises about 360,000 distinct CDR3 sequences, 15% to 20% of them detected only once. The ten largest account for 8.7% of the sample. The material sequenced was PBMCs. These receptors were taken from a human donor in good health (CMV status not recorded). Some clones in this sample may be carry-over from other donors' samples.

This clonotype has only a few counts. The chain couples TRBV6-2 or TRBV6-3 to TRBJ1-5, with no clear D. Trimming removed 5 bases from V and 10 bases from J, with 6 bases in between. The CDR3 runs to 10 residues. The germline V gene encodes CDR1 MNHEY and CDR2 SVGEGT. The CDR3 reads CASSRDPQHF. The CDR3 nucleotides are TGTGCCAGCAGTCGCGACCCCCAGCATTTT.

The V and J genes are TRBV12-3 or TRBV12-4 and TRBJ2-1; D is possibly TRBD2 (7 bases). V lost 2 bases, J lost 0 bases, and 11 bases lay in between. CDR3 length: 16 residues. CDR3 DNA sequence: TGTGCCAGCAGTTTATTGGGGGGGCCCTCCTACAATGAGCAGTTCTTC. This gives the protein CASSLLGGPSYNEQFF.

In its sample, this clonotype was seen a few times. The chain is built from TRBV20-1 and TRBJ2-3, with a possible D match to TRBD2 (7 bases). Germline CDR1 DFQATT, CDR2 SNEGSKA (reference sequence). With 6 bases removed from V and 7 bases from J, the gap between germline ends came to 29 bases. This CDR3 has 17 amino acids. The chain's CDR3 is CSASQTPGGRYGNTQYF. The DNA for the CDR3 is TGCAGTGCCAGTCAGACCCCCGGGGGGCGATATGGAAATACGCAGTATTTT.

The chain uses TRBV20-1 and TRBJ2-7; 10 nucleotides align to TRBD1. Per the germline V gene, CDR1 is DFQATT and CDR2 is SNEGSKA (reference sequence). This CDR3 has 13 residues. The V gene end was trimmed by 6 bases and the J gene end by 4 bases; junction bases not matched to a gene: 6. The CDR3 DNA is TGCAGTGCAACCGGGACAGGGGAGTACGAGCAGTACTTC. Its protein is CSATGTGEYEQYF.

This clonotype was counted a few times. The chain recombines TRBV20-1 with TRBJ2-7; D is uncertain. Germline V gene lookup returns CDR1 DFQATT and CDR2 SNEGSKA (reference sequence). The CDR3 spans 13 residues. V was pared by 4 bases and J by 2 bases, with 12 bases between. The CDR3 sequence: CSATFPGTYEQYF. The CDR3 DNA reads TGCAGTGCTACCTTCCCCGGAACCTACGAGCAGTACTTC.

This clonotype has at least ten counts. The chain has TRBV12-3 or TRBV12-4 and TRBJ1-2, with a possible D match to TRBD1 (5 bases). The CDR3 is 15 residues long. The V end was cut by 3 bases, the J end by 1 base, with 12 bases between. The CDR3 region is CASSFPAGINYGYTF. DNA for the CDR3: TGTGCCAGCAGTTTCCCCGCAGGGATTAACTATGGCTACACCTTC.

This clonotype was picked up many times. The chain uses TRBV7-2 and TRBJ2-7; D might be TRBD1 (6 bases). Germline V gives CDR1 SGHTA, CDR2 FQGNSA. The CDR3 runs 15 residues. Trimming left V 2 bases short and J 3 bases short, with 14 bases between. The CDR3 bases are TGTGCCAGCAGCTTACAGGGGTGGCTGGACTACGAGCAGTACTTC. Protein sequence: CASSLQGWLDYEQYF.